A single TCR beta chain is shown here with its context. Its antigen is still unknown. The record originates from a study of CD4 T cells in relation to SARS-CoV-2 and coronaviruses. Looking at the study overall: TCR beta CDR3s were sequenced after approximately ten-day antigen culture of PBMCs. Study-wide points: Roughly 65% of donors had memory CD4+ clonotypes crossrecognizing SARS-CoV-2 and common cold coronavirus spike. Crossreactivity was assessed only for spike protein, not other viral proteins.

Naive and memory CD4+ T cells came from enriched cryopreserved PBMCs. TCRdb's table, derived via immunoSEQ multiplex PCR, lists solely in-frame clones and lacks some. The sample contains approximately 40,000 clones, more than 60% of which appear only once. This TCR was recovered from an adult with COVID-19. Sequenced input: memory CD4+ T cells from PBMCs, cultured in vitro.

The CDR3 DNA reads TGTGCCATAAAGGTGCTGGGGGGGGCAGATACGCAGTATTTT. This codes for CAIKVLGGADTQYF. The J gene is TRBJ2-3, the V gene TRBV7-2; TRBD2 matches 7 bases. The CDR3 extends over 14 amino acids. Looked up from germline, CDR1 is SGHTA and CDR2 is FQGNSA. The trim removed 10 bases at V and 4 bases at J, leaving 11 bases unmatched.